Listed here are 8 T cell receptor beta chains from one sample, sequenced in a study of blood T cell repertoires in COVID-19. Profiled with immunoSEQ multiplex PCR; TCRdb holds only in-frame clones, not every one. The sample lists about 120,000 clones, about 88% occurring once. Sequenced material: peripheral blood. Every receptor here comes from a woman older than 75 with acute or convalescent COVID-19.

The chain links TRBV5-4 to TRBJ2-2, with D uncertain. This CDR3 region has 14 residues. The V gene lost 0 bases and the J gene lost 1 base, with 4 bases spanning the gap. From germline, CDR1 is SGHNT and CDR2 YYREEE (reference sequence). The CDR3 DNA reads TGTGCCAGCAGCTTGGCCGGGAACACCGGGGAGCTGTTTTTT. This sequence encodes CASSLAGNTGELFF.

CDR3 in amino acids: CASRPATYEQYF. As DNA, the CDR3 is TGTGCCAGCAGGCCCGCTACCTACGAGCAGTACTTC. V and J are TRBV2 and TRBJ2-7; D gene unclear. Trimming pared 6 bases from V and 2 bases from J, leaving 8 bases between. The CDR3 loop spans 12 amino acids. Germline CDR1 and CDR2: SNHLY and FYNNEI.

The chain joins TRBV28 to TRBJ1-3; no clear D gene. This CDR3 comprises 14 residues. Germline V gene data show CDR1 as MDHEN and CDR2 as SYDVKM. V was clipped by 4 bases and J by 4 bases, with 11 bases between them. This CDR3 is CASSSAQPGNTIYF. CDR3 in DNA: TGTGCCAGCAGTTCTGCACAGCCGGGAAACACCATATATTTT.

V usage is TRBV5-1 and J usage is TRBJ2-3; 7 bases map to TRBD2. Germline CDR1 is SGHRS and CDR2 is YFSETQ. The V and J ends lost 0 bases and 5 bases, in that order; junction bases with no gene match: 6. This CDR3 contains 15 residues. The CDR3 sequence is CASSLGAGAGDTQYF. The CDR3 coding sequence is TGCGCCAGCAGCTTGGGGGCGGGAGCTGGAGATACGCAGTATTTT. The variable domain in full, with the rest retrieved from reference TRBV5-1 and TRBJ2-3, is KAGVTQTPRYLIKTRGQQVTLSCSPISGHRSVSWYQQTPGQGLQFLFEYFSETQRNKGNFPGRFSGRQFSNSRSEMNVSTLELGDSALYLCASSLGAGAGDTQYFGPGTRLTVL.

The rearrangement joins TRBV14 to TRBJ2-3; a weak D match, TRBD2 (6 bases). The V gene lost 0 bases and the J gene lost 0 bases, with 13 bases spanning the gap. Germline V gene sequence: CDR1 SGHDN, CDR2 FVKESK. The CDR3 totals 17 residues. The DNA of the CDR3 is TGTGCCAGCAGCCAAGATTGGTGGCGGGGTAGCACAGATACGCAGTATTTT. Encoded protein: CASSQDWWRGSTDTQYF.

The CDR3 here is CASSPPMGEETQYF. The DNA of the CDR3 is TGTGCCAGCTCACCACCGATGGGAGAGGAGACCCAGTACTTC. This chain links TRBV18 with TRBJ2-5, with TRBD2 as a possible D gene (5 bases). The CDR3 consists of 14 residues. Germline V gene sequence: CDR1 KGHSH, CDR2 LQKENI. V lost 0 bases and J lost 5, with 10 bases in between.

The rearrangement uses TRBV9 and TRBJ2-1; TRBD2 might be the D (6 bases). Trimming cost V 0 bases and J 2 bases, with 15 bases left between them. The germline V gene encodes CDR1 SGDLS and CDR2 YYNGEE. The CDR3 extends over 17 amino acids. CDR3 amino acids: CASSVGGDQRAYNEQFF. The DNA for the CDR3 is TGTGCCAGCAGCGTAGGGGGGGATCAGCGGGCCTACAATGAGCAGTTCTTC.

The chain couples TRBV2 to TRBJ1-4, with a weak D call TRBD1 (5 bases). V was cut by 4 bases and J by 5 bases, with 17 bases left in between. The CDR3 runs to 16 residues. CDR1 SNHLY and CDR2 FYNNEI come from the germline V gene. CDR3 amino acids: CASSAHSGAVNEKLFF. In DNA, the CDR3 is TGTGCCAGCAGTGCCCATAGCGGGGCCGTCAATGAAAAACTGTTTTTT.